Below are 4 T cell receptor beta chains sequenced from a single sample in a study of shared clonotypes between healthy human individuals (dated by TCRdb to about 2020). Library generation was performed with the immunoSEQ multiplex PCR assay. TCRdb took this table from immuneACCESS and kept in-frame rearrangements with V and J called. Such tables lack part of the clones; where checked against another copy, unresolved V genes explain under half of the gap, and the rest is unexplained. Across this sample there are fewer than 3 million clones, with roughly 92% seen only once. Around 0.4% of the sample rests with the top ten. Sequencing was carried out using naive CD4+ T cells from PBMCs. According to the study, the label for this sample's cell subset or site signals: CD45RA+ positively selected. These receptors were taken from a man aged 18 to 29 in good health. Some clones in this sample may be carry-over from other donors' samples.

The chain joins TRBV7-3 to TRBJ2-1; 10 nucleotides agree with TRBD2. With V trimmed by 3 bases and J by 5 bases, 1 base remained unmatched. Germline CDR1 and CDR2: SGHTA and FQGTGA. The CDR3 covers 14 residues. CDR3 sequence (DNA): TGTGCCAGCAGCTTGGGGACTAGCGACAATGAGCAGTTCTTC. Its protein is CASSLGTSDNEQFF.

The V and J genes are TRBV19 and TRBJ2-5; D is perhaps TRBD1 (6 bases). This CDR3 spans 13 amino acids. Germline values: CDR1 LNHDA, CDR2 SQIVND (reference sequence). Trimming pared 9 bases from V and 5 bases from J, leaving 16 bases between. This CDR3 is CASRDTNVETQYF. The CDR3 DNA reads TGTGCCAGCCGGGACACGAACGTGGAGACCCAGTACTTC. Supplemented by reference TRBV19 and TRBJ2-5, the full variable domain reads DGGITQSPKYLFRKEGQNVTLSCEQNLNHDAMYWYRQDPGQGLRLIYYSQIVNDFQKGDIAEGYSVSREKKESFPLTVTSAQKNPTAFYLCASRDTNVETQYFGPGTRLLVL.

The rearrangement links TRBV7-3 to TRBJ2-3; D is perhaps TRBD1 or TRBD2 (5 bases each). Germline CDR1 is SGHTA and CDR2 is FQGTGA. The V end lost 2 bases, the J end lost 2 bases, and 14 bases lay between the germline ends. The CDR3 is made up of 16 amino acids. For the CDR3, the DNA is TGTGCCAGCAGCTTAGGGATGGGACCACCCACAGATACGCAGTATTTT. It encodes CASSLGMGPPTDTQYF.

The genes are TRBV11-3 and TRBJ2-7; D is ambiguous. Trimming removed 4 bases at V and 5 bases at J, with 12 bases between. The CDR3 spans 13 residues. CDR1 is SGHNT, CDR2 YENEEA, per germline. DNA for the CDR3: TGTGCCAGCAGCTCTCTGTGGGGAAACGAGCAGTACTTC. It translates to CASSSLWGNEQYF.